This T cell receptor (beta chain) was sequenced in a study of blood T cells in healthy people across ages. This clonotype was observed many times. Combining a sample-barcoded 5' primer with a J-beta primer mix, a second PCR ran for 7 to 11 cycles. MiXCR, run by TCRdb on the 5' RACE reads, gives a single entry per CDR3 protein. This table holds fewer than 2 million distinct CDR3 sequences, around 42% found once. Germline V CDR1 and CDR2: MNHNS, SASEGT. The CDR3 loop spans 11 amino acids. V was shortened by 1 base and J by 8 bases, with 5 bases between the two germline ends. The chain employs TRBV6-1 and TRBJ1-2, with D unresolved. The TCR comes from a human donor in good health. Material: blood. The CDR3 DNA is TGTGCCAGCAGTGAAGTTGTCGGCTACACCTTC. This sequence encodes CASSEVVGYTF.